A selection of T cell receptor beta chains follows, all from one sample in a study of T cell responses to AZD1222 COVID-19 vaccine. Data came from immunoSEQ multiplex PCR; TCRdb stores just in-frame clones and leaves some out. The table records 150,000 or so clones, 88% of them present only once. The sample was peripheral blood, taken on day 0 of AZD1222 vaccination. Receptor source: an adult in good health. The CDR3 runs from the conserved cysteine through the conserved F or W. The D gene is left open where the match is weak. Where a row states a size, it is once, few, many or the class of an expanded clone; other rows omit it.

V gene: TRBV5-1; J gene: TRBJ1-1; clone size: .; D gene: .; CDR3 protein: CASSFKRNTEAFF; CDR3 DNA: TGCGCCAGCAGCTTTAAGAGAAACACTGAAGCTTTCTTT
V gene: TRBV6-1; J gene: TRBJ1-1; clone size: few; D gene: .; CDR3 protein: CASSKGGSGPNTEAFF; CDR3 DNA: TGTGCCAGCAGTAAAGGGGGATCAGGTCCGAACACTGAAGCTTTCTTT
V gene: TRBV5-4; J gene: TRBJ2-1; clone size: .; D gene: TRBD2; CDR3 protein: CASSPLAGGGGEQFF; CDR3 DNA: TGTGCCAGCAGCCCTCTAGCGGGAGGAGGAGGTGAGCAGTTCTTC
V gene: TRBV27; J gene: TRBJ1-3; clone size: .; D gene: .; CDR3 protein: CATSSGNTIYF; CDR3 DNA: TGTGCCACTTCCTCTGGAAACACCATATATTTT
V gene: TRBV9; J gene: TRBJ1-6; clone size: .; D gene: .; CDR3 protein: CASSVGGVDSPLHF; CDR3 DNA: TGTGCCAGCAGCGTCGGGGGCGTGGATTCACCCCTCCACTTT
V gene: TRBV6-1; J gene: TRBJ2-7; clone size: .; D gene: TRBD2; CDR3 protein: CASSEEGTSGSYEQYF; CDR3 DNA: TGTGCCAGCAGTGAAGAGGGGACTAGCGGGAGTTACGAGCAGTACTTC
V gene: TRBV5-4; J gene: TRBJ1-1; clone size: .; D gene: .; CDR3 protein: CASSSPGDTEAFF; CDR3 DNA: TGTGCCAGCAGCTCCCCGGGGGATACTGAAGCTTTCTTT
V gene: TRBV4-2; J gene: TRBJ1-5; clone size: .; D gene: .; CDR3 protein: CASSRNLRDLNQPQHF; CDR3 DNA: TGTGCCAGCAGCCGAAATCTTAGGGACCTCAATCAGCCCCAGCATTTT
V gene: TRBV5-4; J gene: TRBJ2-3; clone size: .; D gene: .; CDR3 protein: CASSLGAADTQYF; CDR3 DNA: TGTGCCAGCAGCTTGGGCGCTGCGGATACGCAGTATTTT
V gene: TRBV12-3/TRBV12-4; J gene: TRBJ2-1; clone size: .; D gene: .; CDR3 protein: CASSFRSGEQFF; CDR3 DNA: TGTGCCAGCAGTTTCCGCTCGGGGGAGCAGTTCTTC
V gene: TRBV9; J gene: TRBJ1-2; clone size: once; D gene: .; CDR3 protein: CASSEGQTWSTDGYTF; CDR3 DNA: TGTGCCAGCAGCGAGGGCCAGACATGGAGTACTGATGGCTACACCTTC
V gene: TRBV19; J gene: TRBJ1-1; clone size: .; D gene: .; CDR3 protein: CASSIGSGKAFF; CDR3 DNA: TGTGCCAGTAGTATAGGTTCAGGGAAAGCTTTCTTT
V gene: TRBV2; J gene: TRBJ2-5; clone size: .; D gene: TRBD2; CDR3 protein: CASQKASGWETQYF; CDR3 DNA: TGTGCCAGCCAGAAGGCTAGCGGGTGGGAGACCCAGTACTTC
V gene: TRBV6-5; J gene: TRBJ2-2; clone size: .; D gene: TRBD2; CDR3 protein: CASSLLAGAGELFF; CDR3 DNA: TGTGCCAGCAGTTTACTAGCGGGAGCCGGGGAGCTGTTTTTT
V gene: TRBV30; J gene: TRBJ1-1; clone size: .; D gene: .; CDR3 protein: CAWSVRGPTEAFF; CDR3 DNA: TGTGCCTGGAGTGTACGGGGGCCCACTGAAGCTTTCTTT
V gene: TRBV28; J gene: TRBJ2-7; clone size: .; D gene: .; CDR3 protein: CASSPYTGRRVHEQYF; CDR3 DNA: TGTGCCAGCAGTCCATATACGGGGCGGCGAGTCCATGAGCAGTACTTC
V gene: TRBV19; J gene: TRBJ1-5; clone size: .; D gene: .; CDR3 protein: CASSIRGGPQHF; CDR3 DNA: TGTGCCAGTAGTATACGGGGGGGACCCCAGCATTTT
V gene: TRBV29-1; J gene: TRBJ2-1; clone size: .; D gene: .; CDR3 protein: CSVPQVNYNEQFF; CDR3 DNA: TGCAGCGTTCCCCAGGTCAACTACAATGAGCAGTTCTTC
V gene: TRBV11-3; J gene: TRBJ1-2; clone size: .; D gene: .; CDR3 protein: CASTGGGVDYGYTF; CDR3 DNA: TGTGCCAGCACGGGAGGCGGGGTAGACTATGGCTACACCTTC
V gene: TRBV27; J gene: TRBJ1-5; clone size: .; D gene: .; CDR3 protein: CASSLGGAGQPQHF; CDR3 DNA: TGTGCCAGCAGTTTGGGAGGGGCCGGGCAGCCCCAGCATTTT
V gene: TRBV4-3; J gene: TRBJ2-6; clone size: .; D gene: .; CDR3 protein: CASSLTRGRLNVLTF; CDR3 DNA: TGCGCCAGCAGCCTCACCCGCGGAAGACTCAACGTCCTGACTTTC
V gene: TRBV6-5; J gene: TRBJ1-2; clone size: .; D gene: TRBD1; CDR3 protein: CASSRDRQYGYTF; CDR3 DNA: TGTGCCAGCAGCAGGGACAGACAATATGGCTACACCTTC
V gene: TRBV19; J gene: TRBJ2-1; clone size: .; D gene: TRBD2; CDR3 protein: CASRLAGGLDEQFF; CDR3 DNA: TGTGCCAGCAGACTAGCGGGAGGGCTGGATGAGCAGTTCTTC
V gene: TRBV7-2; J gene: TRBJ2-2; clone size: .; D gene: .; CDR3 protein: CASSPHGNTGELFF; CDR3 DNA: TGTGCCAGCAGCCCCCATGGGAACACCGGGGAGCTGTTTTTT
V gene: TRBV19; J gene: TRBJ1-1; clone size: .; D gene: .; CDR3 protein: CASSIGRLNTEAFF; CDR3 DNA: TGTGCCAGTAGTATAGGGAGGTTGAACACTGAAGCTTTCTTT
V gene: TRBV14; J gene: TRBJ2-1; clone size: .; D gene: .; CDR3 protein: CASSQVNEQFF; CDR3 DNA: TGTGCCAGCAGCCAAGTCAATGAGCAGTTCTTC
V gene: TRBV6-5; J gene: TRBJ1-1; clone size: .; D gene: TRBD1; CDR3 protein: CASSFHRGPIEAFF; CDR3 DNA: TGTGCCAGCAGTTTCCACAGGGGGCCAATTGAAGCTTTCTTT
V gene: TRBV18; J gene: TRBJ1-4; clone size: .; D gene: .; CDR3 protein: CASSPDGQGGEKLFF; CDR3 DNA: TGTGCCAGCTCTCCCGACGGGCAGGGAGGTGAAAAACTGTTTTTT
V gene: TRBV5-1; J gene: TRBJ2-1; clone size: .; D gene: TRBD2; CDR3 protein: CASSPVSGVTYNEQFF; CDR3 DNA: TGCGCCAGCAGCCCTGTTAGCGGGGTTACTTACAATGAGCAGTTCTTC
V gene: TRBV5-4; J gene: TRBJ2-1; clone size: once; D gene: TRBD2; CDR3 protein: CASSPKRGAYNEQFF; CDR3 DNA: TGTGCCAGCAGTCCCAAGCGGGGGGCCTACAATGAGCAGTTCTTC
V gene: TRBV5-1; J gene: TRBJ1-6; clone size: .; D gene: .; CDR3 protein: CASSSGYSPLHF; CDR3 DNA: TGCGCCAGCAGCTCAGGGTATTCACCCCTCCACTTT
V gene: TRBV7-9; J gene: TRBJ1-2; clone size: .; D gene: .; CDR3 protein: CASSFNRDRGYTF; CDR3 DNA: TGTGCCAGCAGCTTCAACAGGGACCGCGGCTACACCTTC
V gene: TRBV6-6; J gene: TRBJ2-1; clone size: .; D gene: .; CDR3 protein: CASSPRDGNNEQFF; CDR3 DNA: TGTGCCAGCAGCCCACGGGACGGCAACAATGAGCAGTTCTTC
V gene: TRBV6-6; J gene: TRBJ2-7; clone size: .; D gene: .; CDR3 protein: CASSVSYEQYF; CDR3 DNA: TGTGCCAGCAGTGTCAGTTACGAGCAGTACTTC
V gene: TRBV5-4; J gene: TRBJ2-3; clone size: .; D gene: TRBD2; CDR3 protein: CASSLSGGATDTQYF; CDR3 DNA: TGTGCCAGCAGCCTCTCCGGGGGGGCCACAGATACGCAGTATTTT
V gene: TRBV24-1; J gene: TRBJ1-1; clone size: .; D gene: TRBD1; CDR3 protein: CATSDAGTGNTEAFF; CDR3 DNA: TGTGCCACCAGTGATGCCGGGACAGGGAACACTGAAGCTTTCTTT
V gene: TRBV12-3/TRBV12-4; J gene: TRBJ2-1; clone size: .; D gene: .; CDR3 protein: CASSLGGYNEQFF; CDR3 DNA: TGTGCCAGCAGTTTAGGTGGGTACAATGAGCAGTTCTTC
V gene: TRBV5-4; J gene: TRBJ2-5; clone size: once; D gene: .; CDR3 protein: CASSYLSGTQYF; CDR3 DNA: TGTGCCAGCAGTTATCTATCAGGGACCCAGTACTTC
V gene: TRBV11-3; J gene: TRBJ1-3; clone size: .; D gene: .; CDR3 protein: CASSLGGSSSGNTIYF; CDR3 DNA: TGTGCCAGCAGCTTAGGAGGCAGTAGCTCTGGAAACACCATATATTTT
V gene: TRBV19; J gene: TRBJ2-1; clone size: .; D gene: .; CDR3 protein: CASSISGGSRYEQFF; CDR3 DNA: TGTGCCAGTAGTATTAGTGGGGGATCCCGCTATGAGCAGTTCTTC
V gene: TRBV29-1; J gene: TRBJ1-1; clone size: .; D gene: TRBD1; CDR3 protein: CSVTGTGGVTEAFF; CDR3 DNA: TGCAGCGTTACCGGGACAGGGGGAGTCACTGAAGCTTTCTTT
V gene: TRBV19; J gene: TRBJ2-1; clone size: .; D gene: TRBD1; CDR3 protein: CASRKDRAPYNEQFF; CDR3 DNA: TGTGCCAGTAGGAAGGACAGGGCCCCCTACAATGAGCAGTTCTTC
V gene: TRBV5-4; J gene: TRBJ2-1; clone size: .; D gene: .; CDR3 protein: CASSYLRATRPSYNEQFF; CDR3 DNA: TGTGCCAGCAGCTATTTGAGAGCCACCAGACCCTCCTACAATGAGCAGTTCTTC